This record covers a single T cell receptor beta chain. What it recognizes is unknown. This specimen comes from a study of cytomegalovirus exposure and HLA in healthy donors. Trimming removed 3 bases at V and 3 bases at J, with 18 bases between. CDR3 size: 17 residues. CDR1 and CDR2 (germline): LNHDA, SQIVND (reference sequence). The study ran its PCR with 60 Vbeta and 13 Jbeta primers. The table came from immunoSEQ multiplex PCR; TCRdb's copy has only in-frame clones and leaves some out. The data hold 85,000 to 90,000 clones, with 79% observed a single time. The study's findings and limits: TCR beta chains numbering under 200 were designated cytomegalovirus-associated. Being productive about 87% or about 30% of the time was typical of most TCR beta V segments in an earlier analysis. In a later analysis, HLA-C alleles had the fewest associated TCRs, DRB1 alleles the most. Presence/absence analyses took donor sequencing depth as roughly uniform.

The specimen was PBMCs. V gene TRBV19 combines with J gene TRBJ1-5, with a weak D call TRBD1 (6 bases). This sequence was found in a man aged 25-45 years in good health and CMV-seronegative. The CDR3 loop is CASSIKGVMGNNQPQHF. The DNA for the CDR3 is TGTGCCAGTAGTATCAAGGGGGTGATGGGGAACAATCAGCCCCAGCATTTT.